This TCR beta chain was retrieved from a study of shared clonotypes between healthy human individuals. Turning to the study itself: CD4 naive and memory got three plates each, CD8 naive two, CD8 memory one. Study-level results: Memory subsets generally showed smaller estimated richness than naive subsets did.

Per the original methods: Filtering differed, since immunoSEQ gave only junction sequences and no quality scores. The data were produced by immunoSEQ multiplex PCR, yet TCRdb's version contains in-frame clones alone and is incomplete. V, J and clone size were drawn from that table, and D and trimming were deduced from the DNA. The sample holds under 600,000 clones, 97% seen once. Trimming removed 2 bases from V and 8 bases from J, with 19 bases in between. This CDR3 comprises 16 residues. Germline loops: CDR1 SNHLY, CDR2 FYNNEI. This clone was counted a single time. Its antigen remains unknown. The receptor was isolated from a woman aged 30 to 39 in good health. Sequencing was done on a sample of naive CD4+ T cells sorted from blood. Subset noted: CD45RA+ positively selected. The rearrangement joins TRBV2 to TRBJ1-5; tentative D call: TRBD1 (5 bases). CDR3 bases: TGTGCCAGCAGTGAATTGGCTGGGGGGACGGTGAAGCCCCAGCATTTT. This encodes CASSELAGGTVKPQHF.